The T cell receptor (beta chain) under discussion was sequenced for a study of shared clonotypes between healthy human individuals. Findings of the study overall: Naive subsets tended to show greater estimated richness than memory subsets.

The CDR3 extends over 14 amino acids. V lost 5 bases and J lost 5, with 15 bases in between. Germline V lookup: CDR1 SNHLY, CDR2 FYNNEI. With regard to this clone: Its antigen is not known.

The method was immunoSEQ multiplex PCR; TCRdb's version includes in-frame clones alone and lacks a portion of them. The repertoire includes about 2.4 million clones, over 85% of them detected once, and more than 0.35% sits in the top ten. None of the donors, who were healthy HIV-negative adults, had recently had acute infections or vaccinations. This TCR came from a man between 18 and 29 years old in good health. Some clones in this sample may be carry-over from other donors' samples. The sequenced material came from naive CD4+ T cells from PBMCs. Subset noted: CD45RA+ positively selected. The chain carries TRBV2 and TRBJ2-5; tentative D call: TRBD2 (5 bases). The CDR3: CASSPGVLEETQYF. CDR3 sequence (DNA): TGTGCCAGCAGTCCCGGGGTTCTCGAGGAGACCCAGTACTTC.